The source of this T cell receptor beta chain is a study of blood T cell repertoires in COVID-19. As for the study in general: Donors in the United States, Italy and Spain gave samples during acute or convalescent COVID-19. PBMCs, B-cell-depleted T cells, or T cells provided the cDNA or gDNA that made up the material.

Per the authors' pipeline: The authors estimated nucleated cell counts from reference gene primer amplification. The repertoire was sequenced with immunoSEQ multiplex PCR; TCRdb's copy has only in-frame clones and lacks some. V, J and clone size derive from that table, while D and trimming were established from the DNA sequence. Of around 80,000 clones in the sample, about 82% were seen once. There are a few counts of this clone. Other DNA sequences from this sample encode an identical CDR3 as well. The ends lost 8 bases at V and 1 base at J; junction bases unmatched: 7. This CDR3 is built from 16 residues. Germline-derived CDR1 and CDR2 are SNHLY and FYNNEI.

The TCR was taken from a woman aged 80 or over with active or convalescent COVID-19. Sequencing input: peripheral blood. V usage is TRBV2 and J usage is TRBJ2-2, with 10 positions matching TRBD2. The CDR3 DNA sequence: TGTGCCAGCTCGGAGCGGGGGGGACTGAACACCGGGGAGCTGTTTTTT. Its protein is CASSERGGLNTGELFF.